This T cell receptor (beta chain) derives from a study of blood T cell repertoires in COVID-19. Study at large: COVID-19 samples, acute and convalescent, were from the United States, Italy and Spain. T cells, B-cell-depleted T cells, or PBMCs supplied cDNA or gDNA.

Method: immunoSEQ multiplex PCR; TCRdb's copy keeps in-frame clones and lacks some. The table shows 250,000 to 300,000 clones, with roughly nine tenths occurring only once. All enrollees were roughly 18 to 100 years old and from some 24 US areas. The sequence was collected from a human donor in a cohort exposed to, infected with or recovered from COVID-19 (not recorded which). The donor label of this sample is uncertain. Sample: PBMCs or T cells enriched from blood (not recorded which).

CDR3 residues: CASSEQGGVGELFF. DNA of the CDR3: TGTGCCAGCAGTGAACAGGGAGGGGTCGGGGAGCTGTTTTTT. The chain employs TRBV6-1 and TRBJ2-2; 7 nucleotides line up with TRBD2. Unmatched junction bases numbered 4, after V lost 2 bases and J lost 7 bases. The V gene's germline CDR1 is MNHNS and CDR2 SASEGT. The CDR3 consists of 14 residues.